This entry lists 11 T cell receptor beta chains sequenced from one sample in a study of control samples from healthy donors and cancer patients. Measured with immunoSEQ multiplex PCR; TCRdb has only the in-frame clones, and not every one. The table has approximately 150,000 clones, 75% to 95% seen once. The specimen sequenced was blood. The source is a woman in her forties in good health.

The chain recombines TRBV6-5 with TRBJ1-3, with 8 nucleotides matching TRBD1. The CDR3 is made up of 16 amino acids. The V segment lost 4 bases and the J segment 0 bases; nucleotides outside the gene matches: 5. Germline CDR1 is MNHEY and CDR2 is SVGAGI. The CDR3 nucleotides are TGTGCCAGCAGTTCGACAGGGGAGGGCTCTGGAAACACCATATATTTT. The encoded protein is CASSSTGEGSGNTIYF.

This chain links TRBV18 with TRBJ1-6; 8 bases match TRBD1. The germline V gene encodes CDR1 KGHSH and CDR2 LQKENI. J gave up 8 bases and V 2 bases, and 5 bases lay outside the gene matches. The CDR3 totals 15 residues. The DNA for the CDR3 is TGTGCCAGCTCACCAAAGACAGGGGTAGATTCACCCCTCCACTTT. Amino acids: CASSPKTGVDSPLHF. The variable domain in full, with the rest retrieved from reference TRBV18 and TRBJ1-6, is NAGVMQNPRHLVRRRGQEARLRCSPMKGHSHVYWYRQLPEEGLKFMVYLQKENIIDESGMPKERFSAEFPKEGPSILRIQQVVRGDSAAYFCASSPKTGVDSPLHFGNGTRLTVT.

This clone was found once. This sequence joins TRBV5-1 and TRBJ1-2, with D possibly TRBD1 on 6 matching bases. V gave up 2 bases and J gave up 5 bases, with 7 bases separating them. This CDR3 contains 12 residues. In germline, CDR1 is SGHRS, CDR2 YFSETQ. The CDR3 coding sequence is TGCGCCAGCAGCTTACAGGGATATGGCTACACCTTC. It encodes CASSLQGYGYTF.

The V and J genes are TRBV27 and TRBJ1-5, with D unresolved. The CDR3 is made up of 13 amino acids. CDR1 MNHEY and CDR2 SMNVEV come from the germline V gene (reference sequence). Trimming cost V 2 bases and J 5 bases, with 7 bases left between them. CDR3 residues: CASSLDSHQPQHF. The CDR3, as DNA: TGTGCCAGCAGTTTAGACTCTCATCAGCCCCAGCATTTT.

The chain is built from TRBV19 and TRBJ1-5; D ambiguous. Trimming took off 7 bases at V and 3 bases at J, with 10 bases between the two ends. The CDR3 totals 13 residues. Per germline, CDR1 LNHDA and CDR2 SQIVND (reference sequence). Here the CDR3 DNA reads TGTGCCAGTAAGCTGACACTCAATCAGCCCCAGCATTTT. It codes for CASKLTLNQPQHF.

The rearrangement uses TRBV27 and TRBJ2-1, with TRBD2 as a possible D gene (6 bases). V was clipped by 6 bases and J by 4 bases, with 13 bases between them. The CDR3 sequence is 14 residues long. Germline V gene lookup returns CDR1 MNHEY and CDR2 SMNVEV (reference sequence). The CDR3 nucleotides read TGTGCCAGCAGAAGGGACTCCAGATACAATGAGCAGTTCTTC. Residues: CASRRDSRYNEQFF.

CDR3 nucleotides: TGTGCCAGCAGCGCCCTTAAGGGGGGTGGGGCCAACTATGGCTACACCTTC. The encoded protein is CASSALKGGGANYGYTF. J is TRBJ1-2 and V is TRBV7-9, with a tentative D call TRBD1 (6 bases). This CDR3 has 17 residues. The V end was cut by 5 bases, the J end by 2 bases, with 21 bases between. CDR1 is SEHNR, CDR2 FQNEAQ, per germline (reference sequence). The variable domain in full, with the rest retrieved from reference TRBV7-9 and TRBJ1-2, is DTGVSQNPRHKITKRGQNVTFRCDPISEHNRLYWYRQTLGQGPEFLTYFQNEAQLEKSRLLSDRFSAERPKGSFSTLEIQRTEQGDSAMYLCASSALKGGGANYGYTFGSGTRLTVV.

V and J are TRBV4-1 and TRBJ2-7; 8 bases map to TRBD1. The CDR3 spans 15 residues. After removal of 0 bases from V and 7 bases from J, the junction contained 8 bases not matched to a gene. The V gene's germline CDR1 is MGHRA and CDR2 YSYEKL. Here the CDR3 DNA reads TGCGCCAGCAGCCAAGAATGGCAGGGGGCTTATGAGCAGTACTTC. The encoded protein is CASSQEWQGAYEQYF.

V usage is TRBV3-1 (or the pseudogene TRBV3-2) and J usage is TRBJ2-5; D is unclear. CDR1 and CDR2 from the germline V gene are LGHDT and YNNKEL (reference sequence). The CDR3 runs 13 residues. V shed 2 bases and J shed 4 bases, with 8 bases lying between them. CDR3 nucleotides: TGTGCCAGCAGCCAAATCCGGAGAGAGACCCAGTACTTC. This translates into CASSQIRRETQYF.

V gene TRBV6-6 combines with J gene TRBJ2-2, with 12 bases fitting TRBD1. The V and J ends lost 6 bases and 7 bases, in that order; junction bases with no gene match: 9. The CDR3 consists of 16 residues. Germline V gene lookup returns CDR1 MNHNY and CDR2 SVGAGI (reference sequence). The CDR3 loop reads CASSFGTGGAGGELFF. DNA for the CDR3: TGTGCCAGCAGCTTCGGGACAGGGGGCGCCGGCGGGGAGCTGTTTTTT.

This chain uses TRBV15 with TRBJ2-3; weak D call: TRBD1 (5 bases). This CDR3 comprises 16 residues. V dropped 5 bases and J dropped 2 bases, with 17 bases sitting between them. The germline CDR1 and CDR2 sequences are LNHNV and YYDKDF (reference sequence). The DNA for the CDR3 is TGTGCCACCAGCGACGACTTAAGGGGAAACACAGATACGCAGTATTTT. It specifies CATSDDLRGNTDTQYF.